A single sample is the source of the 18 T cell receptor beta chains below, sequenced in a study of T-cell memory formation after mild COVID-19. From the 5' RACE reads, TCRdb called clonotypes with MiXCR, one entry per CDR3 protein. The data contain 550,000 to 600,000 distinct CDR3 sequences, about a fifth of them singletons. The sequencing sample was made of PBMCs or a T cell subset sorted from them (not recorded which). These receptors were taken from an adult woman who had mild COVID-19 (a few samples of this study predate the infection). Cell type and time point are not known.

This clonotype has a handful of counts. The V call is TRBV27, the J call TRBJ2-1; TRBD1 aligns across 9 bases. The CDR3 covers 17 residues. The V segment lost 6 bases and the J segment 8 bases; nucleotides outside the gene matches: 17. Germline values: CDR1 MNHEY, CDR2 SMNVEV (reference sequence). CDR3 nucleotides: TGTGCCAGCAGCCTGTATACTGCCGGGACAGGGACGCATGAGCAGTTCTTC. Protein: CASSLYTAGTGTHEQFF.

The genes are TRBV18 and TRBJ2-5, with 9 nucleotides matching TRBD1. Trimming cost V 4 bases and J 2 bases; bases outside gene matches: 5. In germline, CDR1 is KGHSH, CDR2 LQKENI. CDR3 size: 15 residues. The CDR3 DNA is TGTGCCAGCTCACGGGACAGGGATGCTCAAGAGACCCAGTACTTC. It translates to CASSRDRDAQETQYF. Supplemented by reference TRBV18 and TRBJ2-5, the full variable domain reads NAGVMQNPRHLVRRRGQEARLRCSPMKGHSHVYWYRQLPEEGLKFMVYLQKENIIDESGMPKERFSAEFPKEGPSILRIQQVVRGDSAAYFCASSRDRDAQETQYFGPGTRLLVL.

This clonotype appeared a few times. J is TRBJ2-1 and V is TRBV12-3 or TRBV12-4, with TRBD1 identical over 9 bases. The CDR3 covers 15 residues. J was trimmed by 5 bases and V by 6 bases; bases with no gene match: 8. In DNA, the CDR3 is TGTGCCAGCAGCCCCCCGGGACAGGGACACAATGAGCAGTTCTTC. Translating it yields CASSPPGQGHNEQFF.

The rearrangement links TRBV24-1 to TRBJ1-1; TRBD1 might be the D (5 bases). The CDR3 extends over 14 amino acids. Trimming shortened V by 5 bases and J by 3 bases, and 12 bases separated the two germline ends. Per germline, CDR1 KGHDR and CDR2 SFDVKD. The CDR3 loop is CATSGGTLDTEAFF. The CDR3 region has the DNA TGTGCCACCAGTGGGGGGACCTTGGACACTGAAGCTTTCTTT.

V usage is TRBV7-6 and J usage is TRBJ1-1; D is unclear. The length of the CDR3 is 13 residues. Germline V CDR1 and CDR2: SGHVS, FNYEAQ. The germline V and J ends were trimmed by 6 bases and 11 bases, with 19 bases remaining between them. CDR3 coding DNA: TGTGCCAGCAGTTCACTTGGGGAATTAGCGGCTTTCTTT. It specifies CASSSLGELAAFF.

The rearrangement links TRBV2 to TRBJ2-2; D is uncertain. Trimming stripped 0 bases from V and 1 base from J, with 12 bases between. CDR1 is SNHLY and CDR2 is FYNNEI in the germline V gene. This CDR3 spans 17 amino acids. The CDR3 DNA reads TGTGCCAGCAGTGAAGCGCTTCCGGGCTGGAACACCGGGGAGCTGTTTTTT. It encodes CASSEALPGWNTGELFF. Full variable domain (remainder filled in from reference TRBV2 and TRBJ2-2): EPEVTQTPSHQVTQMGQEVILRCVPISNHLYFYWYRQILGQKVEFLVSFYNNEISEKSEIFDDQFSVERPDGSNFTLKIRSTKLEDSAMYFCASSEALPGWNTGELFFGEGSRLTVL.

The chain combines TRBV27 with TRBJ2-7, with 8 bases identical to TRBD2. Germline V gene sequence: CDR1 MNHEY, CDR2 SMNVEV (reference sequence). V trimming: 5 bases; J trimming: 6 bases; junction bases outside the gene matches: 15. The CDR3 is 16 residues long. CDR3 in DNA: TGTGCCAGCAGTCTGCTGGGGGGACTAGGGGCTGCCGAGCAGTACTTC. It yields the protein CASSLLGGLGAAEQYF.

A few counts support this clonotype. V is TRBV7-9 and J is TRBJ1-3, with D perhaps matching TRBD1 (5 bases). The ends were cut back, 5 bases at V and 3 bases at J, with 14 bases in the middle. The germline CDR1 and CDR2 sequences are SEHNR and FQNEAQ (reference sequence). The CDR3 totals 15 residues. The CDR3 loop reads CASSPKRRVGNTIYF. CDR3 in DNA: TGTGCCAGCAGCCCCAAGCGCAGGGTTGGAAACACCATATATTTT.

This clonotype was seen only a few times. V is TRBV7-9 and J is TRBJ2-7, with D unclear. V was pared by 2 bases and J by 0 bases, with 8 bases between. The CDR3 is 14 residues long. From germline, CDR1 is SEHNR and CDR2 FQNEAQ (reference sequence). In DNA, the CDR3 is TGTGCCAGCAGCTTAATGTCGAGCTCCTACGAGCAGTACTTC. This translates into CASSLMSSSYEQYF. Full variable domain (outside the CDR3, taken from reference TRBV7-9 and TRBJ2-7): DTGVSQNPRHKITKRGQNVTFRCDPISEHNRLYWYRQTLGQGPEFLTYFQNEAQLEKSRLLSDRFSAERPKGSFSTLEIQRTEQGDSAMYLCASSLMSSSYEQYFGPGTRLTVT.

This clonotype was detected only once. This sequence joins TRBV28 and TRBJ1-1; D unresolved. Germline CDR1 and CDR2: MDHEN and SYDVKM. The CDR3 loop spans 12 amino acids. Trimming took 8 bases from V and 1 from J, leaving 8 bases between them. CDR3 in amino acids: CASHPANTEAFF. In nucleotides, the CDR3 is TGTGCCAGCCACCCAGCGAACACTGAAGCTTTCTTT.

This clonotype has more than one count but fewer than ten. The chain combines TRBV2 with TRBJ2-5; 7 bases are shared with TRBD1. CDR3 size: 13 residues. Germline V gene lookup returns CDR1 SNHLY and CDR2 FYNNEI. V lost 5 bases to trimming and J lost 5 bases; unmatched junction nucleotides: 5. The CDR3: CASSRTGVETQYF. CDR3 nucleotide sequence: TGTGCCAGCAGTAGAACAGGGGTGGAGACCCAGTACTTC. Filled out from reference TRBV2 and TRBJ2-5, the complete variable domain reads EPEVTQTPSHQVTQMGQEVILRCVPISNHLYFYWYRQILGQKVEFLVSFYNNEISEKSEIFDDQFSVERPDGSNFTLKIRSTKLEDSAMYFCASSRTGVETQYFGPGTRLLVL.

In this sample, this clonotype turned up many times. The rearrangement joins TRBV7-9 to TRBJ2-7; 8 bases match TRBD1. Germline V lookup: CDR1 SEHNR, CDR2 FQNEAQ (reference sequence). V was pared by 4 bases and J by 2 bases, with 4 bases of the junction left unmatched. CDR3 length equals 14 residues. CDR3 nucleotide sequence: TGTGCCAGCAGCTCTCCGACAGGGGCCTACGAGCAGTACTTC. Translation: CASSSPTGAYEQYF.

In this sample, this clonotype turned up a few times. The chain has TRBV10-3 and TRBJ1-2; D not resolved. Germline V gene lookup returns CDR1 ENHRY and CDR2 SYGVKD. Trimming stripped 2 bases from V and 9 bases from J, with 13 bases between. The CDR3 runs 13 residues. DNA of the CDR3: TGTGCCATCAGTGAGGAGCCTCGAGGAAGCTACACCTTC. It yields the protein CAISEEPRGSYTF.

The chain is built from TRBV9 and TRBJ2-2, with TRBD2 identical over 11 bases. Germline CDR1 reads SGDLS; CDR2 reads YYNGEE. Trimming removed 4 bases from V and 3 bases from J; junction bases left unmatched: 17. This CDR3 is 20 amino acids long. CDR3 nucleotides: TGTGCCAGCAGCATAAAAGGGACTAGCGGACAACCACTGCACACCGGGGAGCTGTTTTTT. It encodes CASSIKGTSGQPLHTGELFF.

The CDR3 region has the DNA TGCAGTGCTAGAGATCTGACGGACAACACTGAAGCTTTCTTT. Its protein is CSARDLTDNTEAFF. J is TRBJ1-1 and V is TRBV20-1; no firm D call. Germline loops: CDR1 DFQATT, CDR2 SNEGSKA (reference sequence). V lost 0 bases and J 2 bases, leaving 10 bases between the germline ends. The CDR3 has 14 amino acids.

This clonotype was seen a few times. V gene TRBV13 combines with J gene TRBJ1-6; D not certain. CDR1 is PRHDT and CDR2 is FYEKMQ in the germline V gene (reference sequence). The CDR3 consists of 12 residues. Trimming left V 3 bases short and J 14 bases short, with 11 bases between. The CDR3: CASSFGIRALHF. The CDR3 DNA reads TGTGCCAGCAGCTTTGGGATTCGGGCCCTCCACTTT.

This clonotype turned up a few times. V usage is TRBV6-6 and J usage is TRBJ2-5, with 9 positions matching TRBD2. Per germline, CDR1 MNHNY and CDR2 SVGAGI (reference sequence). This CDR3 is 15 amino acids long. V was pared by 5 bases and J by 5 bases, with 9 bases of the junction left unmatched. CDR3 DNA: TGTGCCAGCAGTCACCCGGCGGGGGGGCGGGAGACCCAGTACTTC. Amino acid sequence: CASSHPAGGRETQYF.

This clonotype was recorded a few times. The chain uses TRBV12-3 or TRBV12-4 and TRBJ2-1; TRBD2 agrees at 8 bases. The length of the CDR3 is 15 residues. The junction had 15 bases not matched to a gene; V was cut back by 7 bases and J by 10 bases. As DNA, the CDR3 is TGTGCCAGCACTCCGGGACTAGGGGGAATAAGGGAGCAGTTCTTC. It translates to CASTPGLGGIREQFF.